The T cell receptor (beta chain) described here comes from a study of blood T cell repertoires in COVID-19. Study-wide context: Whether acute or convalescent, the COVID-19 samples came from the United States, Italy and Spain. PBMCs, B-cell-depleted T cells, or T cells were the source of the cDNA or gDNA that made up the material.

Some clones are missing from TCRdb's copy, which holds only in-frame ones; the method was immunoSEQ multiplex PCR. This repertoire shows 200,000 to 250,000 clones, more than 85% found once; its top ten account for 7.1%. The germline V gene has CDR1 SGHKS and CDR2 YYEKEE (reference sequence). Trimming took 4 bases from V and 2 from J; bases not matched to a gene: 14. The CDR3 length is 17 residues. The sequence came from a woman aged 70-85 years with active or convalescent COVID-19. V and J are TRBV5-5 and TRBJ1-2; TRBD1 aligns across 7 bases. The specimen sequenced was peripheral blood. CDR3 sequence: CASSLSSGGAQNYGYTF. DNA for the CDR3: TGTGCCAGCAGCCTCAGTTCAGGGGGTGCGCAGAACTATGGCTACACCTTC.